These 8 T cell receptor beta chains were all obtained from the same sample, sequenced in a study of shared clonotypes between healthy human individuals. Naive CD8 isolation took CD45RO-negative cells positively selected for CCR7 and excluded terminally differentiated effector memory CD45RA+ cells. Some clones are missing from TCRdb's copy, which holds only in-frame ones; the method was immunoSEQ multiplex PCR. This repertoire shows about 820,000 clones, 80% to 95% found once; its top ten account for 20% to 30%. The sequenced material came from naive CD8+ T cells sorted from blood. These TCRs come from a man under 40 in good health.

The chain combines TRBV7-2 with TRBJ2-7, with TRBD2 matching over 12 bases. Per germline, CDR1 SGHTA and CDR2 FQGNSA. V was pared by 4 bases and J by 5 bases, with 6 bases of the junction left unmatched. The CDR3 runs 15 residues. This chain's CDR3 is CASSWGTSGFDEQYF. The CDR3 DNA reads as TGTGCCAGCAGCTGGGGGACTAGCGGGTTTGACGAGCAGTACTTC.

The chain is built from TRBV7-8 and TRBJ2-1, with D perhaps TRBD1 or TRBD2 (5 bases each). Germline lookup yields CDR1 SGHVS and CDR2 FQNEAQ. CDR3 length: 16 residues. Deletions cut 3 bases from V and 1 base from J, with 13 bases between. DNA of the CDR3: TGTGCCAGCAGCTTTAATCTAGAGGGGTCCTACAATGAGCAGTTCTTC. It encodes CASSFNLEGSYNEQFF.

This clone occurred a few times. The CDR3, as DNA: TGCAGCGTTACCGACGGCGCGAACACCGGGGAGCTGTTTTTT. Residues: CSVTDGANTGELFF. The chain carries TRBV29-1 and TRBJ2-2; D is ambiguous. Per germline, CDR1 SQVTM and CDR2 ANQGSEA. With 5 bases removed from V and 0 bases from J, the gap between germline ends came to 10 bases. The CDR3 runs 14 residues.

This sequence joins TRBV19 and TRBJ2-1; D not resolved. The CDR3 loop spans 16 amino acids. Trimming left V 7 bases short and J 5 bases short, with 21 bases between. The V gene's germline CDR1 is LNHDA and CDR2 SQIVND (reference sequence). CDR3 sequence (DNA): TGTGCCAGTACCGCTAGGGCCTACGACCGACACAATGAGCAGTTCTTC. Its protein is CASTARAYDRHNEQFF.

J is TRBJ1-2 and V is TRBV21-1; TRBD1, the table's D call, was not compared with the DNA. TRBV21-1 is noted as a pseudogene. The CDR3 contains 18 residues. CDR3 sequence (DNA): TGTGCCAGCAGCAAAGCGGACAGGGGCTCTACTACATTCTATGGCTACACCTTC. Translating it yields CASSKADRGSTTFYGYTF.

The chain recombines TRBV7-9 with TRBJ1-5; D is ambiguous. The CDR3 runs 14 residues. Trimming stripped 1 base from V and 3 bases from J, with 7 bases between. The germline V gene encodes CDR1 SEHNR and CDR2 FQNEAQ (reference sequence). CDR3 sequence: CASSLVRNNQPQHF. The DNA for the CDR3 is TGTGCCAGCAGCTTAGTGCGGAACAATCAGCCCCAGCATTTT. The variable domain in full, with the rest retrieved from reference TRBV7-9 and TRBJ1-5, is DTGVSQNPRHKITKRGQNVTFRCDPISEHNRLYWYRQTLGQGPEFLTYFQNEAQLEKSRLLSDRFSAERPKGSFSTLEIQRTEQGDSAMYLCASSLVRNNQPQHFGDGTRLSIL.

The chain links TRBV6-6 to TRBJ2-3, with TRBD1 as a possible D gene (5 bases). V was cut by 2 bases and J by 4 bases, with 7 bases left in between. The germline gives CDR1 MNHNY, CDR2 SVGAGI (reference sequence). The CDR3 totals 13 residues. The CDR3 DNA reads TGTGCCAGCAGTTACGGGGCCCCAGATACGCAGTATTTT. This translates into CASSYGAPDTQYF.

With regard to this clone: In the same sample, other DNA sequences code for this CDR3. The gene calls are TRBV5-1 and TRBJ2-1, with TRBD2 as a possible D gene (5 bases). CDR3 length: 15 residues. The V gene's germline CDR1 is SGHRS and CDR2 YFSETQ. Trimming removed 0 bases from V and 0 bases from J, with 7 bases in between. The CDR3 DNA reads as TGCGCCAGCAGCTTGGCGGGGAGCTCCTACAATGAGCAGTTCTTC. It specifies CASSLAGSSYNEQFF.